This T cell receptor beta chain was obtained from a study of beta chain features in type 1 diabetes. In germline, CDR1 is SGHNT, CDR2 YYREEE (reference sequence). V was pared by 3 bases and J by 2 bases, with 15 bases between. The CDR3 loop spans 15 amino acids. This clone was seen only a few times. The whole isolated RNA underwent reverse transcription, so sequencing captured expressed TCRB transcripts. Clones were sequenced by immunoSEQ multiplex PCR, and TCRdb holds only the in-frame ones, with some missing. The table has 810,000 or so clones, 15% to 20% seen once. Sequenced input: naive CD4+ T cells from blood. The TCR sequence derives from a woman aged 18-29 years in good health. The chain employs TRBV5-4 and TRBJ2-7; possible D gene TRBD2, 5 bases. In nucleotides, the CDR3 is TGTGCCAGCAGCTATGGACTCCAGCAAGCCTACGAGCAGTACTTC. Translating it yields CASSYGLQQAYEQYF.